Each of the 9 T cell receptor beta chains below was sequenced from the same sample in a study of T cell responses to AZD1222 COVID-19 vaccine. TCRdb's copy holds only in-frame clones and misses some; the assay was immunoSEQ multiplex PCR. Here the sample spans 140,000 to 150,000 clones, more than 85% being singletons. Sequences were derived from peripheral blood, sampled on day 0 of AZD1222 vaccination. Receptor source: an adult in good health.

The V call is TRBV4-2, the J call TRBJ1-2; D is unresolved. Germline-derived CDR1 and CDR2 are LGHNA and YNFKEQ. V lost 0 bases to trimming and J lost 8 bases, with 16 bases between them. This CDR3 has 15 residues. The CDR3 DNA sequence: TGTGCCAGCAGCCAAGATTTCGGGGAATTGAACGGCTACACCTTC. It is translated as CASSQDFGELNGYTF.

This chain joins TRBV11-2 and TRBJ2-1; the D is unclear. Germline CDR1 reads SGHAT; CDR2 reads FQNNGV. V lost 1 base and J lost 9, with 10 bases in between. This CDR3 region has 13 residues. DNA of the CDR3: TGTGCCAGCAGCTTAGGATCCCCAGCTGAGCAGTTCTTC. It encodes CASSLGSPAEQFF.

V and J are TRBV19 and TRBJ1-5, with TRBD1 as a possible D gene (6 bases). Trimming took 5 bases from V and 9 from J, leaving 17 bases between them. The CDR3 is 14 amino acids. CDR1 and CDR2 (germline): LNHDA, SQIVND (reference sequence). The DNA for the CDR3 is TGTGCCAGTAGTGAGGACAGATACCAACCGCCCCAGCATTTT. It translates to CASSEDRYQPPQHF.

The CDR3 sequence is CASSYGTAEAFF. The CDR3 nucleotides read TGTGCCAGCAGTTACGGGACAGCCGAAGCTTTCTTT. The gene calls are TRBV6-2 or TRBV6-3 and TRBJ1-1; 7 nucleotides align to TRBD1. There are 12 residues in the CDR3. V lost 2 bases and J lost 8; bases outside the gene matches: 2. CDR1 and CDR2 (germline): MNHEY, SVGEGT.

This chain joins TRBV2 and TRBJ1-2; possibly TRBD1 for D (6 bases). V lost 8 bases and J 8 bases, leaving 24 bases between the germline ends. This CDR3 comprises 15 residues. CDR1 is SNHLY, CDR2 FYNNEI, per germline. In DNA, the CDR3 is TGTGCCAGCTCCCCCTGGACAGCCTCTCCGGGGGGCTACACCTTC. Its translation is CASSPWTASPGGYTF.

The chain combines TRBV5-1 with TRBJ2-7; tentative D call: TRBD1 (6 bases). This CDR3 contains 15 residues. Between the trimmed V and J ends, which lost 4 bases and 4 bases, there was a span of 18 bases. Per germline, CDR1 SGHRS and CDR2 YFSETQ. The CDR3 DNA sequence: TGCGCCAGCAGCCCCGAACCGACAGGACCATACGAGCAGTACTTC. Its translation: CASSPEPTGPYEQYF.

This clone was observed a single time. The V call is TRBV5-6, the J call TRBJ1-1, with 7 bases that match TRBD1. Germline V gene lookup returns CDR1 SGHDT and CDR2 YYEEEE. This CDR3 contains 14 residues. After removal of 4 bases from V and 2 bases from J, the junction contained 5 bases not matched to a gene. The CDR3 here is CASSGDRRNTEAFF. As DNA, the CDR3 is TGTGCCAGCAGCGGGGACAGAAGAAACACTGAAGCTTTCTTT.

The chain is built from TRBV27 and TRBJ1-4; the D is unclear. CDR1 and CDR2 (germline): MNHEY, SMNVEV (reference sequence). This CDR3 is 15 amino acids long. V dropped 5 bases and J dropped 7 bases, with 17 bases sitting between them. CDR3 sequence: CASSLKAGGGEKLFF. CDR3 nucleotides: TGTGCCAGCAGTCTCAAGGCGGGAGGCGGTGAAAAACTGTTTTTT.

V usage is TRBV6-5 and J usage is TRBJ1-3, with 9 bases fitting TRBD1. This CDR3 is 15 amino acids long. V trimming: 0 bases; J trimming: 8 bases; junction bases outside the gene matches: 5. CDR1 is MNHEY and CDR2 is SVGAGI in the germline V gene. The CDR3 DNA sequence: TGTGCCAGCAGTTACTCGGACAGGGGCTTGGACACCATATATTTT. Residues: CASSYSDRGLDTIYF.